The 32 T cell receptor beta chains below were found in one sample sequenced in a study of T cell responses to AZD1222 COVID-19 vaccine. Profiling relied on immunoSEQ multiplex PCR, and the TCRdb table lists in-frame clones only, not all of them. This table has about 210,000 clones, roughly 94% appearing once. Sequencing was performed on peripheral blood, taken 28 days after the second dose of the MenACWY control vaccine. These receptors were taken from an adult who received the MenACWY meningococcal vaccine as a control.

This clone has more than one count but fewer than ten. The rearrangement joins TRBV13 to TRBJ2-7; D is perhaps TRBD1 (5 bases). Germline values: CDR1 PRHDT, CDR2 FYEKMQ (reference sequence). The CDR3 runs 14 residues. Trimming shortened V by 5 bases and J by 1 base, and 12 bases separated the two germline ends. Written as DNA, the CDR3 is TGTGCCAGCAGCACGACAGTAGGGTCCTACGAGCAGTACTTC. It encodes CASSTTVGSYEQYF.

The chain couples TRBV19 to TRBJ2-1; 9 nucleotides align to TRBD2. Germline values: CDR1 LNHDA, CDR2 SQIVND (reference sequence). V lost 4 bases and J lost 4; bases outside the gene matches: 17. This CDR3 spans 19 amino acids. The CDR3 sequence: CASSRIPGLATAGYNEQFF. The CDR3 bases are TGTGCCAGTAGTAGGATACCGGGACTAGCTACGGCGGGATACAATGAGCAGTTCTTC. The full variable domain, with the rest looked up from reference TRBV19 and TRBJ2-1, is DGGITQSPKYLFRKEGQNVTLSCEQNLNHDAMYWYRQDPGQGLRLIYYSQIVNDFQKGDIAEGYSVSREKKESFPLTVTSAQKNPTAFYLCASSRIPGLATAGYNEQFFGPGTRLTVL.

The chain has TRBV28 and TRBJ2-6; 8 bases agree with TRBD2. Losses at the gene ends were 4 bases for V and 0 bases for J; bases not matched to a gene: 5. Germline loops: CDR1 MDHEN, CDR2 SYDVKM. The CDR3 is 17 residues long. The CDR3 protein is CASSWSLAGSGANVLTF. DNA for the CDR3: TGTGCCAGCAGTTGGTCGCTAGCGGGCTCTGGGGCCAACGTCCTGACTTTC.

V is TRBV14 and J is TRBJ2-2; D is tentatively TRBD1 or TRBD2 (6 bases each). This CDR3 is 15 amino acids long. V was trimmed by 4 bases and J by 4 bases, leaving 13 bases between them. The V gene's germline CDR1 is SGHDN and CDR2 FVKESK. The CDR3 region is CASSRAQGGTGELFF. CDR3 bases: TGTGCCAGCAGCCGTGCACAGGGAGGCACCGGGGAGCTGTTTTTT. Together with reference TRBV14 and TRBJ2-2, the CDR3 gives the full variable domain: EAGVTQFPSHSVIEKGQTVTLRCDPISGHDNLYWYRRVMGKEIKFLLHFVKESKQDESGMPNNRFLAERTGGTYSTLKVQPAELEDSGVYFCASSRAQGGTGELFFGEGSRLTVL.

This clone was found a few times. The DNA of the CDR3 is TGCGCCAGCAGCCCCCTGTCGAAACACTACGAGCAGTACTTC. It specifies CASSPLSKHYEQYF. This chain joins TRBV5-1 and TRBJ2-7, with D uncertain. V was pared by 4 bases and J by 3 bases, with 14 bases between. Germline CDR1 and CDR2: SGHRS and YFSETQ. The CDR3 has 14 residues. Full variable domain (remainder filled in from reference TRBV5-1 and TRBJ2-7): KAGVTQTPRYLIKTRGQQVTLSCSPISGHRSVSWYQQTPGQGLQFLFEYFSETQRNKGNFPGRFSGRQFSNSRSEMNVSTLELGDSALYLCASSPLSKHYEQYFGPGTRLTVT.

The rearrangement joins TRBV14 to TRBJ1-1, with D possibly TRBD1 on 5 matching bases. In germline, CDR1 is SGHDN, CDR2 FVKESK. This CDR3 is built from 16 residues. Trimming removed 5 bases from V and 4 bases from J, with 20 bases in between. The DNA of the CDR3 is TGTGCCAGCAGCGCGGACTGGTGGTCAGGGACCACTGAAGCTTTCTTT. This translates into CASSADWWSGTTEAFF.

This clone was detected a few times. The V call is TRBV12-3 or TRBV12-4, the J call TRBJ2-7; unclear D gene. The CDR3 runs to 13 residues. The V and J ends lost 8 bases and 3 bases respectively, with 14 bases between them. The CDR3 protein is CASSLGLNYEQYF. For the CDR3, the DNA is TGTGCCAGCTCCCTTGGCCTCAACTACGAGCAGTACTTC.

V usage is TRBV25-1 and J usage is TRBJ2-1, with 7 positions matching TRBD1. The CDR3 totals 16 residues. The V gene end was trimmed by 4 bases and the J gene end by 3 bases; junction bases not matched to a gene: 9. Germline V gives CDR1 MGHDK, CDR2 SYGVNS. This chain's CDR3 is CASSGSSTGLYNEQFF. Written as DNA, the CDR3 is TGTGCCAGCAGTGGGTCCTCGACAGGGCTCTACAATGAGCAGTTCTTC. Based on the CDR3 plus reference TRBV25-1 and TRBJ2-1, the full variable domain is EADIYQTPRYLVIGTGKKITLECSQTMGHDKMYWYQQDPGMELHLIHYSYGVNSTEKGDLSSESTVSRIRTEHFPLTLESARPSHTSQYLCASSGSSTGLYNEQFFGPGTRLTVL.

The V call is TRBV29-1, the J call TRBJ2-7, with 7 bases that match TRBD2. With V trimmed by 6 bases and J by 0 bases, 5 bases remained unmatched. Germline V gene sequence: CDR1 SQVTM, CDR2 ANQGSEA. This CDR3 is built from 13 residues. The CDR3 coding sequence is TGCAGCGTCAGGACTAGTTCCTCCTACGAGCAGTACTTC. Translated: CSVRTSSSYEQYF.

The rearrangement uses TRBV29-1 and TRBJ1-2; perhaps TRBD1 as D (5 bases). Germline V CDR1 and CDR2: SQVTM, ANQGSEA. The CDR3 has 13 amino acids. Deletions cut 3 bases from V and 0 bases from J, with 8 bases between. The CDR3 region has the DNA TGCAGCGTTGAGGGGGGAACTAACTATGGCTACACCTTC. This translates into CSVEGGTNYGYTF.

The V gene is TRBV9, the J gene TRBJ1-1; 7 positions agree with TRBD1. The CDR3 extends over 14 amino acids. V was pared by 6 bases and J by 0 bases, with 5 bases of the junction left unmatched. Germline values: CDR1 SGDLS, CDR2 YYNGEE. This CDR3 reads CASTPGQVNTEAFF. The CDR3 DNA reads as TGTGCCAGCACCCCAGGACAGGTGAACACTGAAGCTTTCTTT.

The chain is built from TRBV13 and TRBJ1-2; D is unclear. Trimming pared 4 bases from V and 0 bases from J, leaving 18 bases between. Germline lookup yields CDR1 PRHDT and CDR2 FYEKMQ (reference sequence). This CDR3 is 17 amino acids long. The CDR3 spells CASSSTTPLVPNYGYTF. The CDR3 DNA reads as TGTGCCAGCAGCTCGACAACTCCATTGGTTCCTAACTATGGCTACACCTTC.

The CDR3: CASSLVGGDTDTQYF. In DNA, the CDR3 is TGTGCCAGCAGCTTAGTCGGGGGGGACACAGATACGCAGTATTTT. The chain has TRBV7-2 and TRBJ2-3; 8 bases match TRBD2. Germline V CDR1 and CDR2: SGHTA, FQGNSA. The V segment lost 1 base and the J segment 2 bases; nucleotides outside the gene matches: 2. CDR3 length: 15 amino acids.

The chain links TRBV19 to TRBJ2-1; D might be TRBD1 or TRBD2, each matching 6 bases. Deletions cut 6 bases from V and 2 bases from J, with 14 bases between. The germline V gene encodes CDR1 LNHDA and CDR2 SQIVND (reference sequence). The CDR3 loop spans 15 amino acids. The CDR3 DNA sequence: TGTGCCAGTAGGCGAGGGGGGAGCACCTACAATGAGCAGTTCTTC. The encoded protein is CASRRGGSTYNEQFF.

The CDR3 bases are TGTGCCAGCAGCCTGGGGGACAGGGCGACCCAGTACTTC. It encodes CASSLGDRATQYF. The genes are TRBV5-4 and TRBJ2-5, with 9 bases that match TRBD1. The CDR3 sequence is 13 residues long. The V and J ends lost 4 bases and 7 bases, in that order; junction bases with no gene match: 5. Germline assignment: CDR1 SGHNT and CDR2 YYREEE (reference sequence).

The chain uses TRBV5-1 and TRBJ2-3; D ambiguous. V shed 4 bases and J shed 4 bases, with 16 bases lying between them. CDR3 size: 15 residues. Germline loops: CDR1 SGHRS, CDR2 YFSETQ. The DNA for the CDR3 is TGCGCCAGCAGCGACACTATCCGGAAAGCAGATACGCAGTATTTT. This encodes CASSDTIRKADTQYF.

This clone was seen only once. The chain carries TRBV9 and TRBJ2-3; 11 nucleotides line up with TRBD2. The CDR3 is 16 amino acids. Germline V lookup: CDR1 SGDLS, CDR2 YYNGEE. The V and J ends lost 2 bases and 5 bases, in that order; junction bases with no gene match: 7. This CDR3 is CASSVRSGGAGDTQYF. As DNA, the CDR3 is TGTGCCAGCAGCGTCCGTAGCGGGGGGGCCGGAGATACGCAGTATTTT.

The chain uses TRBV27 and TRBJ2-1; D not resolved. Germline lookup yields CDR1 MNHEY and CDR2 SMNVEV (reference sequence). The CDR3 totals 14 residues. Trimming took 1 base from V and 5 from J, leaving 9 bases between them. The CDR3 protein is CASSLYGWHNEQFF. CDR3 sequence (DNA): TGTGCCAGCAGTTTATATGGATGGCACAATGAGCAGTTCTTC.

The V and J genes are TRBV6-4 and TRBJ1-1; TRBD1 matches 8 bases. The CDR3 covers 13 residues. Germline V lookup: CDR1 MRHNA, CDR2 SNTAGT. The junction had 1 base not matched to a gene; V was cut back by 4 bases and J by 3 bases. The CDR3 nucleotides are TGTGCCAGCAGTGCGGACAGGGACACTGAAGCTTTCTTT. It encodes CASSADRDTEAFF.

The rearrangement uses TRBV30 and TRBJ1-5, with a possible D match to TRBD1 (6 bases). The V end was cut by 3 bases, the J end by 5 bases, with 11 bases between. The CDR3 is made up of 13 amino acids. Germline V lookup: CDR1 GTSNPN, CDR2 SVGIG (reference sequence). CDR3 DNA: TGTGCCTGGAGAGGGGGGCGGGATCAGCCCCAGCATTTT. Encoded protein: CAWRGGRDQPQHF.

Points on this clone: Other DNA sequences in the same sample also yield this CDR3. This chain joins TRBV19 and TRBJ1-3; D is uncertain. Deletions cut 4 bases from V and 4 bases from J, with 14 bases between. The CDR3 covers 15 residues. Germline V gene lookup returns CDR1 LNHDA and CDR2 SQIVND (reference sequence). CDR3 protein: CASSTTGLSGNTIYF. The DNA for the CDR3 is TGTGCCAGTAGTACCACCGGACTTAGCGGAAACACCATATATTTT.

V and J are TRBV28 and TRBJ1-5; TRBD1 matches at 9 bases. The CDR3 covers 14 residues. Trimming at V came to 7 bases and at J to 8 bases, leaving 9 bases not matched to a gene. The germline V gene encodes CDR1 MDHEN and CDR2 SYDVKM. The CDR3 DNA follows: TGTGCCAGCACCAAAAGGGACAGGGTGAAGCCCCAGCATTTT. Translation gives CASTKRDRVKPQHF.

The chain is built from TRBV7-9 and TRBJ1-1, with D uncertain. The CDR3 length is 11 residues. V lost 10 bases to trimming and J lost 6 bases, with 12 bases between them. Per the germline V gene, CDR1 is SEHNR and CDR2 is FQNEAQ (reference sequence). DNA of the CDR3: TGTGCCATTGCGGTCGGCTCTGAAGCTTTCTTT. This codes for CAIAVGSEAFF.

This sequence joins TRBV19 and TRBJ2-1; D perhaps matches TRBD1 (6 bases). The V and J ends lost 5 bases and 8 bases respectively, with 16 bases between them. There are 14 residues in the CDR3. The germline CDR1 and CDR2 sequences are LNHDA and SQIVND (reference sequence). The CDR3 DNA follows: TGTGCCAGTAGTGTCGGACAGTTTGGGGATGAGCAGTTCTTC. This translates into CASSVGQFGDEQFF.

The CDR3 loop is CASSLGQKLSPLHF. Here the CDR3 DNA reads TGTGCCAGCAGCTTAGGGCAGAAACTTTCACCCCTCCACTTT. The V and J genes are TRBV7-9 and TRBJ1-6, with no clear D. The CDR3 spans 14 residues. Trimming cost V 1 base and J 9 bases, with 10 bases left between them. Looked up from germline, CDR1 is SEHNR and CDR2 is FQNEAQ (reference sequence).

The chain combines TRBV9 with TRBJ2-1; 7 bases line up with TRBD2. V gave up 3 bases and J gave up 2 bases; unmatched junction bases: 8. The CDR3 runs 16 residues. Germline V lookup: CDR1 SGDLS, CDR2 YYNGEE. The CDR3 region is CASSADWDYPYNEQFF. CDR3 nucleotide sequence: TGTGCCAGCAGCGCCGATTGGGACTACCCCTACAATGAGCAGTTCTTC.

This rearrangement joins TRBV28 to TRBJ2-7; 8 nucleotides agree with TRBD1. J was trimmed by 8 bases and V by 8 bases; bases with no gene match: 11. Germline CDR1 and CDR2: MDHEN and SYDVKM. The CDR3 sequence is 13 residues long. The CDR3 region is CASFRDRSLKQYF. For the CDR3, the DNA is TGTGCCAGCTTCCGGGACAGGAGTCTTAAGCAGTACTTC. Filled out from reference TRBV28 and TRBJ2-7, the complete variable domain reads DVKVTQSSRYLVKRTGEKVFLECVQDMDHENMFWYRQDPGLGLRLIYFSYDVKMKEKGDIPEGYSVSREKKERFSLILESASTNQTSMYLCASFRDRSLKQYFGPGTRLTVT.

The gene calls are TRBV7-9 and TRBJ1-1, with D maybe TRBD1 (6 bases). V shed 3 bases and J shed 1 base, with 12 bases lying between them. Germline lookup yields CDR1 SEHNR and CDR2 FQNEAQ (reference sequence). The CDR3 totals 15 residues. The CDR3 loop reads CASSFAPGENTEAFF. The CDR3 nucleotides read TGTGCCAGCAGCTTCGCCCCAGGGGAGAACACTGAAGCTTTCTTT.

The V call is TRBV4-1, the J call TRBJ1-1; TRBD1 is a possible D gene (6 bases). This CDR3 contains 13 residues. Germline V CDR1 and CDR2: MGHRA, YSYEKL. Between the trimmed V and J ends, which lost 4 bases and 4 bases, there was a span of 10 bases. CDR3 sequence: CASSPQGITEAFF. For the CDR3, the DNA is TGCGCCAGCAGCCCACAGGGAATCACTGAAGCTTTCTTT.

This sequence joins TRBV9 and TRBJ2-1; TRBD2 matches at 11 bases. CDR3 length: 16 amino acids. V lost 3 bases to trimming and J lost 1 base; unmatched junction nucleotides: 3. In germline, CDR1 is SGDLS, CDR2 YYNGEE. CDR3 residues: CASSGTSGSSYNEQFF. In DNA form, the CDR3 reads TGTGCCAGCAGCGGTACTAGCGGGAGTTCCTACAATGAGCAGTTCTTC.

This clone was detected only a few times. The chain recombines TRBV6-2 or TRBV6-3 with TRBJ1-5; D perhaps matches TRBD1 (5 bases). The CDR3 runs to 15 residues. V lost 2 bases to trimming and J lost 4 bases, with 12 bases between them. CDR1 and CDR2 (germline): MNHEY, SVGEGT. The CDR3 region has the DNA TGTGCCAGCAGTTACGAGTTCGGGGGGAATCAGCCCCAGCATTTT. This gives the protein CASSYEFGGNQPQHF.

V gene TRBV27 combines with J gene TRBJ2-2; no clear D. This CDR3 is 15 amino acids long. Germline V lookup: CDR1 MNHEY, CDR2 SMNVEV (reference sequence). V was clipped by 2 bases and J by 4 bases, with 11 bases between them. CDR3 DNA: TGTGCCAGCAGTTTAGGCAGAGTGCTCACCGGGGAGCTGTTTTTT. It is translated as CASSLGRVLTGELFF.